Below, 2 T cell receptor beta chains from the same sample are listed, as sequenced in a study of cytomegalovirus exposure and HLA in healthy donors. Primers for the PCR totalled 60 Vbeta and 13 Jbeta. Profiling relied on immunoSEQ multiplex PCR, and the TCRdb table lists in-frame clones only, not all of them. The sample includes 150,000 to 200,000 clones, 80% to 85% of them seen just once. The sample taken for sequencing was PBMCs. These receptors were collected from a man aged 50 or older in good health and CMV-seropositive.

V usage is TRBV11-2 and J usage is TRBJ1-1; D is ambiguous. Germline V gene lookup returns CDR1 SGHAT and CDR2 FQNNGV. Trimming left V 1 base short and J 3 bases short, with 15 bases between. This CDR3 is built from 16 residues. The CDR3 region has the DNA TGTGCCAGCAGCTTAGGGGGAGGGCGGGCTTACACTGAAGCTTTCTTT. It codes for CASSLGGGRAYTEAFF.

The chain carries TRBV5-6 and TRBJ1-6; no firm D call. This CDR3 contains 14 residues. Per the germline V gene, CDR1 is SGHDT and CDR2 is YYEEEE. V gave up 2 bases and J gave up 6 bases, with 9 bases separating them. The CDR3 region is CASSLAGSNSPLHF. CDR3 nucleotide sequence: TGTGCCAGCAGCTTAGCGGGCAGTAATTCACCCCTCCACTTT.